This T cell receptor (beta chain) was obtained from a study of cytomegalovirus exposure and HLA in healthy donors. The V end was cut by 5 bases, the J end by 7 bases, with 9 bases between. CDR1 and CDR2 from the germline V gene are LGHNT and FRNRAP. The CDR3 extends over 11 amino acids. Use of 60 Vbeta and 13 Jbeta primers characterized the PCR. Repertoires were generated with immunoSEQ multiplex PCR, while TCRdb's copy carries only in-frame clones and drops some. Of 200,000 to 300,000 clones detected, 84% appear once; the ten largest clones hold 2% to 2.5%. The source material was PBMCs. The chain combines TRBV12-5 with TRBJ2-7; no reliable D call. The TCR was taken from a woman in her thirties or forties in good health and CMV-seropositive. The CDR3 region has the DNA TGTGCTAGTGGTACCTCGAGGGAGCAGTACTTC. As protein: CASGTSREQYF.